This is a list of T cell receptor beta chains from one sample in a study of blood T cell repertoires in COVID-19. Some clones are missing from TCRdb's copy, which holds only in-frame ones; the method was immunoSEQ multiplex PCR. The table shows about 270,000 clones, with 86% occurring only once. Sequencing used peripheral blood. The receptors derive from a middle-aged man who had recovered from COVID-19. CDR3s include the opening cysteine and the closing phenylalanine or tryptophan. A D gene is named only where the DNA matches it firmly. Clone size is not always given. Where it is, it says once, few, many or a class for expanded clones.

TRBD1,TRBV15,TRBJ1-2,NA,CATSTGTGDGYTF,TGTGCCACCAGTACCGGGACAGGGGATGGCTACACCTTC
NA,TRBV6-2/TRBV6-3,TRBJ2-7,once,CASSPVAGLLSYEQYF,TGTGCCAGCAGTCCCGTGGCAGGGTTGTTATCCTACGAGCAGTACTTC
TRBD1,TRBV18,TRBJ2-1,NA,CASSPSKETGGSYEQFF,TGTGCCAGCTCACCATCCAAAGAGACAGGGGGCTCTTATGAGCAGTTCTTC
TRBD1,TRBV18,TRBJ2-4,NA,CASSPGTELAKNIQYF,TGTGCCAGCTCACCTGGGACAGAATTAGCCAAAAACATTCAGTACTTC
TRBD1,TRBV15,TRBJ1-2,NA,CATSSLTGGLGGYTF,TGTGCCACCAGCAGCCTGACAGGGGGCTTGGGGGGCTACACCTTC
TRBD1,TRBV7-9,TRBJ2-7,NA,CASSSPGQPSVQYF,TGTGCCAGCAGCTCCCCGGGACAGCCTTCGGTGCAGTACTTC
NA,TRBV7-9,TRBJ2-3,NA,CASSTIQGLGTDTQYF,TGTGCCAGCAGCACGATACAGGGTCTGGGCACAGATACGCAGTATTTT
NA,TRBV4-3,TRBJ2-7,NA,CASSQPCYEQYF,TGCGCCAGCAGCCAACCTTGCTACGAGCAGTACTTC
NA,TRBV5-5,TRBJ2-1,NA,CASSLKAGQSYNEQFF,TGTGCCAGCAGCTTGAAGGCGGGACAGAGTTACAATGAGCAGTTCTTC
NA,TRBV14,TRBJ2-3,NA,CASSQDLLTRLDTDTQYF,TGTGCCAGCAGCCAAGATCTATTGACCCGCCTAGACACAGATACGCAGTATTTT
NA,TRBV30,TRBJ2-7,NA,CAWTGAREQYF,TGTGCCTGGACAGGGGCCCGCGAGCAGTACTTC
TRBD2,TRBV3-1/TRBV3-2,TRBJ2-7,NA,CASSPSWSGGDEQYF,TGTGCCAGCAGCCCTTCCTGGAGCGGGGGGGACGAGCAGTACTTC
NA,TRBV2,TRBJ2-2,NA,CASSPLRGNTGELFF,TGTGCCAGCAGTCCCCTTAGAGGGAACACCGGGGAGCTGTTTTTT
TRBD2,TRBV19,TRBJ2-1,NA,CASSIVWLAGNNEQFF,TGTGCCAGTAGTATAGTTTGGCTAGCGGGAAACAATGAGCAGTTCTTC
NA,TRBV7-8,TRBJ2-2,NA,CASSSLLAFANTGELFF,TGTGCCAGCAGCTCCCTTCTAGCGTTCGCGAACACCGGGGAGCTGTTTTTT
NA,TRBV6-1,TRBJ1-5,NA,CASSERDNYSNQPQHF,TGTGCCAGCAGTGAACGGGACAACTATAGCAATCAGCCCCAGCATTTT
TRBD1,TRBV7-2,TRBJ1-2,NA,CASSLEPWDSANYGYTF,TGTGCCAGCAGCTTAGAGCCATGGGACAGCGCTAACTATGGCTACACCTTC
TRBD1,TRBV5-8,TRBJ1-2,NA,CASSLGQGRGYGYTF,TGTGCCAGCAGCTTAGGACAGGGCAGGGGCTATGGCTACACCTTC
TRBD1,TRBV2,TRBJ1-2,NA,CASNGLRQGPLGYGYTF,TGTGCCAGCAATGGTTTGAGACAGGGGCCCTTAGGGTATGGCTACACCTTC
TRBD1,TRBV4-1,TRBJ1-2,NA,CASSQDWLDREGWGYGYTF,TGCGCCAGCAGCCAAGATTGGTTGGACAGGGAAGGCTGGGGGTATGGCTACACCTTC
NA,TRBV30,TRBJ2-5,NA,CAWKKGEETQYF,TGTGCCTGGAAAAAGGGAGAAGAGACCCAGTACTTC
TRBD2,TRBV6-5,TRBJ2-3,NA,CASTARGGPPNTQYF,TGTGCCAGCACAGCGCGGGGGGGCCCTCCGAATACGCAGTATTTT
TRBD2,TRBV4-3,TRBJ2-1,NA,CASSQDHAGGGNEQFF,TGCGCCAGCAGCCAAGATCATGCGGGAGGTGGAAATGAGCAGTTCTTC
TRBD1,TRBV25-1,TRBJ2-1,few,CASSLWTGGIGEQFF,TGTGCCAGCAGTTTATGGACAGGGGGCATTGGTGAGCAGTTCTTC
NA,TRBV24-1,TRBJ2-1,NA,CATSDPLYNEQFF,TGTGCCACCAGTGATCCACTCTACAATGAGCAGTTCTTC
TRBD2,TRBV7-9,TRBJ2-3,NA,CASSPTSGRGADTQYF,TGTGCCAGCAGTCCGACTAGCGGGAGAGGGGCAGATACGCAGTATTTT
NA,TRBV5-6,TRBJ2-3,once,CASSLVQQDTQYF,TGTGCCAGCAGCTTGGTCCAACAAGATACGCAGTATTTT